This T cell receptor (beta chain) originates from a study of breast tumors, draining lymph nodes, adjacent tissues. Study observations and caveats: Tumor and nontumor repertoires were significantly more similar in luminal-like than in basal-like breast cancer. That most tumor T cells come from lymph nodes remained unproven. Tumor repertoires ranked between lymph nodes and nontumor tissue in diversity, with V and J gene preferences.

The CDR3 runs 20 residues. Trimming shortened V by 2 bases and J by 3 bases, and 26 bases separated the two germline ends. Germline loops: CDR1 LGHNT, CDR2 FRNRAP. Breast cancer patients provided tissue from their axillary draining lymph nodes. This clonotype came up a few times. Its antigen remains unidentified. TCRdb re-called the multiplex PCR reads with MiXCR, one entry per CDR3 protein. The sample contains tens of thousands of distinct CDR3 sequences, about 20% of which appear only once. The sequence came from a female donor with breast cancer. Some clones in this sample may be carry-over from other donors' samples. Sequenced: axillary lymph node tissue. The chain carries TRBV12-5 and TRBJ2-1; tentative D call: TRBD2 (5 bases). The CDR3 DNA reads as TGTGCTAGTGGTTTGCTACTCCCTCGGGGTCAACCGCCGCACTACAATGAGCAGTTCTTC. It translates to CASGLLLPRGQPPHYNEQFF.